This TCR beta chain was sequenced during a study of blood T cells in healthy people across ages (dated by TCRdb to the mid-2010s). Looking at the study overall: Template switching captured roughly one uniquely barcoded TCR beta cDNA molecule per two T cells in model experiments. Age-related changes in TCR beta repertoire diversity were measured in the study by deep sequencing normalized with unique cDNA molecular identifiers. The donors were split into four age groups: young (average about 16 years), middle-aged (nearly 40), aged (more than 60) and long-lived (under 85). To avoid experimental bias, donors of different ages were spread randomly across the sequencing lanes. For two donors (one aged 18 to 30 and one aged 80 or older), the study analyzed two additional independent replicas of 1 million unique cDNA reads from the same blood draw.

Details on this clonotype: Its antigen is currently not known. The input lacks base qualities; no much larger clone sits a single base away.

Study-wide findings and limitations: Observed TCR beta diversity per million T cells fell roughly linearly with age, and a significant reduction was already apparent by age roughly 40. Because the CMV infection status of the donors was unknown, age-related changes in expanded clonotypes may potentially have been confounded. Total diversity estimates from one million sequenced T cells were considered lower bounds and underestimates. Observed TCR beta diversity correlated strongly with the percentage of naive T cells measured by flow cytometry. Conclusive comparison of naive and antigen-experienced compartments was prevented by the profiling of bulk unsorted PBMCs. Compared with the aged group, more naive CD4+ T cells, fewer expanded clones and increased TCR diversity were shown by the long-lived group, suggesting age selection.

From its cysteine to its phenylalanine, the CDR3 spans 15 amino acids. The CDR3 DNA has 45 bases and is translated from base 1. V loses 5 bases of germline sequence and J loses 0 bases, and the interval between the two ends is 16 bases. For CDR1 and CDR2, the germline V gene (reference sequence) lists DFQATT and SNEGSKA. The approximately 39 donors, aged 6 to 90 years, were systemically healthy Caucasian individuals from Russia. Around 9.7 milliliters of peripheral blood were collected from each donor into EDTA-treated Vacutainer tubes. Ficoll-Paque density-gradient centrifugation was used to isolate PBMCs, with at least 7 million obtained per sample. Trizol reagent was used to extract total RNA from PBMCs, with at least 5.5 micrograms per sample. For every donor, an aliquot of PBMCs went through flow cytometry to measure the percentages of naive CD45RAhigh/CD27high T cells. The library was obtained by 5' RACE. Sequencing was performed on an Illumina HiSeq 2500. A second PCR of about 6 to 12 cycles was performed with a sample-barcoded 5' primer and a J-beta primer mix. A unique molecular identifier was introduced onto each TCR beta cDNA molecule by a template-switch 5' adaptor carrying 12 random nucleotides. Each sample yielded at least 3 million CDR3-containing paired-end reads. First-strand cDNA was synthesized from all RNA with the Mint cDNA synthesis kit, primed by a TRBC-specific oligonucleotide. After uracil-DNA glycosylase treatment, a first 18-cycle PCR used universal primers M1SS and BC2_uni_R on all cDNA. The authors' analysis ran thus. For normalization, 1 million high-quality reads, each with a distinct molecular identifier, were randomly selected from each sample. Instead of being binned into consensus sequences, reads with shared molecular identifiers were discarded. MiTCR, with a Q25 quality threshold and the strictest error-elimination algorithm, was used for CDR3 identification, clonotype clustering and error correction. A nonparametric unseen species model with Euler transformation was used to estimate a lower bound on total TCR beta diversity. The public sequencing data were trimmed at Q25 with fastp and processed into clonotypes with MiXCR by TCRdb, which kept only in-frame beta chains. Rows with one shared CDR3 protein collapse into an entry with the most common genes and DNA. These V and J calls originate from TCRdb's pipeline instead of the authors' own analysis. For this sample the table gives 700,000 or so distinct CDR3 sequences, of which 22% were detected only once. The ten largest clones capture less than 25% of the sample.

The sequence is built from TRBV20-1 and TRBJ2-5; the D gene is unclear. The sequenced sample consisted of blood. The receptor comes from a man aged 65 to 79 in good health. The DNA reads as follows: TGCAGTGCTCCCGCACGCGGTTGGTACCAAGAGACCCAGTACTTC. It encodes CSAPARGWYQETQYF.